These T cell receptor beta chains were read from a single sample in a study of response to subunit inactivated influenza vaccine. TCRdb redid the calling of the RT-PCR reads with MiXCR, one entry per CDR3 protein. The table includes some 570,000 distinct CDR3 sequences, over 9% detected once. This sample was shared with a second study, whose subject was T cells expressing NK-cell markers.

The sequences come from PBMCs from blood, collected on the day of vaccination. These TCRs come from a man aged 45 to 65 who received an inactivated influenza vaccine. Each CDR3 is given with its conserved first and last residue. The D gene is left open where the match is weak. Clone size, where shown, is once, few, many, or a class for clones that have expanded.

D	size	V	J	CDR3	DNA
-	few	TRBV15	TRBJ2-7	CATSRGDHYEQYF	TGTGCCACCAGCAGAGGAGATCACTACGAGCAGTACTTC
-	many	TRBV9	TRBJ2-5	CASSAPRTDPEETQYF	TGTGCCAGCAGCGCCCCCCGGACAGACCCTGAAGAGACCCAGTACTTC
-	many	TRBV6-5	TRBJ1-6	CASSYSIRVLNSPLHF	TGTGCCAGCAGTTACTCTATCAGGGTTCTAAATTCACCCCTCCACTTT
-	-	TRBV20-1	TRBJ2-1	CSAIPGGGSYNEQFF	TGCAGTGCGATCCCAGGGGGAGGTAGCTACAATGAGCAGTTCTTC
-	-	TRBV29-1	TRBJ2-1	CSVIEREQFF	TGCAGCGTAATTGAGAGAGAGCAGTTCTTC
-	many	TRBV7-8	TRBJ2-1	CASSIGGGVGPYNEQFF	TGTGCCAGCAGCATCGGAGGGGGCGTGGGACCCTACAATGAGCAGTTCTTC
TRBD2	-	TRBV12-3/TRBV12-4	TRBJ2-7	CASSPLAGGPNYEQYF	TGTGCCAGCAGCCCCTTGGCGGGAGGCCCAAACTACGAGCAGTACTTC
TRBD2	-	TRBV10-2	TRBJ2-3	CASSVTSPPDTQYF	TGCGCCAGCAGTGTGACTAGCCCCCCAGATACGCAGTATTTT
-	-	TRBV29-1	TRBJ2-5	CSVGGLTQETQYF	TGCAGCGTTGGGGGTCTGACCCAAGAGACCCAGTACTTC
TRBD1	-	TRBV20-1	TRBJ1-3	CSARDIQGGFGNTIYF	TGCAGTGCTAGAGATATACAGGGGGGCTTTGGAAACACCATATATTTT
TRBD1	few	TRBV4-2	TRBJ2-1	CASSPRDRDYNEQFF	TGTGCCAGCAGCCCCCGGGACAGAGACTACAATGAGCAGTTCTTC
TRBD1	-	TRBV3-1	TRBJ2-5	CASSQDVWTGGALVETQYF	TGTGCCAGCAGCCAAGATGTCTGGACAGGGGGCGCGTTAGTAGAGACCCAGTACTTC
TRBD1	few	TRBV29-1	TRBJ2-1	CSGKQGAGTQSGSYNEQFF	TGCAGCGGGAAACAGGGGGCTGGGACTCAATCGGGCTCCTACAATGAGCAGTTCTTC
TRBD1	-	TRBV29-1	TRBJ1-2	CSVGRQGVYGYTF	TGCAGCGTCGGTAGACAGGGAGTTTATGGCTACACCTTC
-	-	TRBV15	TRBJ2-5	CATSRGMGQETQYF	TGTGCCACCAGCAGAGGGATGGGCCAAGAGACCCAGTACTTC
TRBD1	-	TRBV30	TRBJ1-5	CAWSTGTGIGANQPQHF	TGTGCCTGGAGTACAGGGACAGGGATAGGGGCCAATCAGCCCCAGCATTTT
-	many	TRBV29-1	TRBJ1-1	CSVDSPRNTEAFF	TGCAGCGTCGACAGCCCACGGAACACTGAAGCTTTCTTT
TRBD2	few	TRBV24-1	TRBJ2-1	CATSDIAGNSYNEQFF	TGTGCCACCAGTGACATAGCGGGAAACTCCTACAATGAGCAGTTCTTC
TRBD1	few	TRBV15	TRBJ2-6	CATSRRTGDFSGANVLTF	TGTGCCACCAGCAGACGGACAGGGGATTTCTCTGGGGCCAACGTCCTGACTTTC
-	few	TRBV12-3/TRBV12-4	TRBJ2-1	CASSPTLGTEQFF	TGTGCCAGCAGTCCGACCTTAGGTACTGAGCAGTTCTTC
-	few	TRBV2	TRBJ1-3	CASSEGYWFRGSGNTIYF	TGTGCCAGCAGTGAAGGCTATTGGTTCAGGGGCTCTGGAAACACCATATATTTT
-	-	TRBV27	TRBJ2-1	CASSLFVAANEQFF	TGTGCCAGCAGTTTATTTGTGGCGGCAAATGAGCAGTTCTTC
TRBD1	many	TRBV5-1	TRBJ2-1	CASSDITGVTEQFF	TGCGCCAGCAGCGACATTACAGGGGTTACAGAGCAGTTCTTC
-	many	TRBV20-1	TRBJ2-3	CSAMGNTDTQYF	TGCAGTGCTATGGGGAACACAGATACGCAGTATTTT
-	-	TRBV15	TRBJ1-2	CATSRAPTGGYTF	TGTGCCACCAGCCGAGCCCCCACAGGTGGCTACACCTTC
-	few	TRBV6-5	TRBJ1-5	CASSPRQNSNQPQHF	TGTGCCAGCAGTCCTCGACAGAATAGCAATCAGCCCCAGCATTTT
-	few	TRBV9	TRBJ2-7	CASSVAAGYPYEQYF	TGTGCCAGCAGCGTAGCTGCGGGATATCCCTACGAGCAGTACTTC
-	-	TRBV7-2	TRBJ2-1	CASSSDLRIPYNEQFF	TGTGCCAGCAGCTCAGACCTTCGAATACCTTACAATGAGCAGTTCTTC
-	few	TRBV18	TRBJ2-3	CASSPSTADTQYF	TGTGCCAGCTCACCGTCGACAGCAGATACGCAGTATTTT
-	many	TRBV24-1	TRBJ2-3	CATSDEAAGTPSTDTQYF	TGTGCCACCAGTGATGAAGCAGCCGGTACCCCTAGCACAGATACGCAGTATTTT
-	few	TRBV7-2	TRBJ2-2	CASSQTYQGEEGLFF	TGTGCCAGCAGTCAAACTTACCAGGGGGAGGAGGGGCTGTTTTTT
TRBD2	-	TRBV27	TRBJ2-1	CASTRMGLAGNNEQFF	TGTGCCAGCACCAGAATGGGACTAGCGGGGAACAATGAGCAGTTCTTC
TRBD1	-	TRBV20-1	TRBJ2-7	CSARGLLGQGLAGDVYEQYF	TGCAGTGCTAGAGGACTTCTGGGACAGGGGTTGGCGGGGGATGTCTACGAGCAGTACTTC
-	-	TRBV19	TRBJ2-1	CASSRSLGSSSPNEQFF	TGTGCCAGTAGTAGAAGCCTAGGGTCTTCTAGCCCCAATGAGCAGTTCTTC
TRBD2	-	TRBV2	TRBJ2-3	CTSRRGGITDTQYF	TGTACCAGCAGGCGGGGGGGTATCACAGATACGCAGTATTTT
-	-	TRBV20-1	TRBJ2-1	CSARVRSGEQFF	TGCAGTGCTAGAGTTCGAAGCGGTGAGCAGTTCTTC
-	-	TRBV10-2	TRBJ2-1	CASIRDSSYNEQFF	TGCGCCAGCATACGGGACTCATCCTACAATGAGCAGTTCTTC
-	few	TRBV28	TRBJ1-1	CASRYLTDRNTEAFF	TGTGCCAGCAGGTACCTGACAGACAGGAACACTGAAGCTTTCTTT
TRBD2	-	TRBV7-2	TRBJ2-7	CASSVSGVLYEQYF	TGTGCCAGCAGCGTTAGCGGGGTTCTTTACGAGCAGTACTTC
-	many	TRBV5-1	TRBJ1-5	CASSLASSDQPQHF	TGCGCCAGCAGCTTGGCCTCTTCAGATCAGCCCCAGCATTTT
-	-	TRBV4-1	TRBJ2-7	CASSSYERAYEQYF	TGCGCCAGCAGCTCATACGAACGCGCCTACGAGCAGTACTTC
-	few	TRBV5-1	TRBJ2-3	CASSLKWGTSTDTQYF	TGCGCCAGCAGCTTGAAGTGGGGAACTAGCACAGATACGCAGTATTTT
-	few	TRBV20-1	TRBJ2-5	CSAPLTGAQETQYF	TGCAGTGCCCCTCTTACGGGAGCGCAAGAGACCCAGTACTTC
-	-	TRBV15	TRBJ1-4	CATSRDLGANEKLFF	TGTGCCACCAGCAGAGATCTGGGAGCTAATGAAAAACTGTTTTTT
TRBD1	-	TRBV6-2/TRBV6-3	TRBJ2-7	CASSFISGTEVHEQYF	TGTGCCAGCAGTTTCATCTCCGGGACAGAGGTCCACGAGCAGTACTTC
TRBD1	-	TRBV4-2	TRBJ1-1	CASSQVGQGALTEAFF	TGTGCCAGCAGCCAAGTTGGACAGGGGGCGCTGACTGAAGCTTTCTTT
-	-	TRBV14	TRBJ2-5	CASSQDRATQYF	TGTGCCAGCAGCCAAGATAGGGCGACCCAGTACTTC
-	-	TRBV6-5	TRBJ1-1	CASTSRRQMNTEAFF	TGTGCCAGCACTTCTAGGCGCCAGATGAACACTGAAGCTTTCTTT
TRBD2	few	TRBV12-3/TRBV12-4	TRBJ2-1	CASSTGGPYEQFF	TGTGCCAGCAGTACGGGGGGGCCTTATGAGCAGTTCTTC
TRBD2	-	TRBV29-1	TRBJ2-5	CSGAKGTSGGTQYF	TGCAGCGGGGCGAAGGGGACTAGCGGGGGGACCCAGTACTTC
-	few	TRBV20-1	TRBJ2-3	CSAKARATDTQYF	TGCAGTGCTAAGGCTAGAGCAACAGATACGCAGTATTTT
-	few	TRBV19	TRBJ2-5	CASSIMETQYF	TGTGCCAGTAGTATTATGGAGACCCAGTACTTC
TRBD2	-	TRBV19	TRBJ2-1	CASSITSGSGYEQFF	TGTGCCAGTAGTATAACCAGCGGGAGTGGCTATGAGCAGTTCTTC
-	-	TRBV28	TRBJ2-1	CATRGAKYNEQFF	TGTGCCACCAGAGGGGCCAAGTACAATGAGCAGTTCTTC
-	many	TRBV7-2	TRBJ2-1	CASSLARSGLKRNEQFF	TGTGCCAGCAGCTTAGCTCGCAGCGGGCTTAAAAGGAATGAGCAGTTCTTC
-	few	TRBV12-3/TRBV12-4	TRBJ2-7	CASAQSSDSEARTYEQYF	TGTGCCAGTGCTCAATCATCCGACTCGGAAGCCCGAACCTACGAGCAGTACTTC
TRBD1	-	TRBV4-2	TRBJ1-2	CASSQGRQGGYTF	TGTGCCAGCAGCCAAGGGAGACAGGGTGGCTACACCTTC